This T cell receptor (beta chain) was captured by sequencing in a study of blood T cell repertoires in COVID-19. How the authors handled the data: Scientists estimated how many nucleated cells there were by amplifying reference gene primers. Sequenced by immunoSEQ multiplex PCR; TCRdb stores in-frame clones only, minus some. The DNA was the basis for D and trimming; V, J and clone size are from that table. The sample records 140,000 to 150,000 clones, around 80% being singletons. The CDR3 runs 14 residues. CDR1 MDHEN and CDR2 SYDVKM come from the germline V gene. Deletions cut 3 bases from V and 5 bases from J, with 13 bases between.

The TCR was taken from a woman aged 60-75 years with acute or convalescent COVID-19. The rearrangement uses TRBV28 and TRBJ1-2; D is undetermined. The sequenced material came from peripheral blood. CDR3 loop: CASSFRGMIYGYTF. CDR3 coding DNA: TGTGCCAGCAGTTTTCGGGGAATGATATATGGCTACACCTTC.